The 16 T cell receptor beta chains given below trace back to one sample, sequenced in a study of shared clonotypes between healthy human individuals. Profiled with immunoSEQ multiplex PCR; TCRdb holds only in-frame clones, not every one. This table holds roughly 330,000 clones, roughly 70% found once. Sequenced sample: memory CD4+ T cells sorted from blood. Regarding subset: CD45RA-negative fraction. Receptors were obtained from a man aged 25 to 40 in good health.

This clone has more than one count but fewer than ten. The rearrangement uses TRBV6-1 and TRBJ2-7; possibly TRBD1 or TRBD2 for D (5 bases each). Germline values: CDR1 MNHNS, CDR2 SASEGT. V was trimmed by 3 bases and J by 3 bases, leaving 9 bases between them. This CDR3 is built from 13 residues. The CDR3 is CASSEQRGYEQYF. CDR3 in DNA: TGTGCCAGCAGTGAGCAGAGGGGCTACGAGCAGTACTTC.

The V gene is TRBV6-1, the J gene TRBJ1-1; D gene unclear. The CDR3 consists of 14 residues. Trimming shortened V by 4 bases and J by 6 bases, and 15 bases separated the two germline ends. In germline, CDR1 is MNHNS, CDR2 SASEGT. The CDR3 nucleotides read TGTGCCAGCAGTGTGATGGCCACACTCGCTGAAGCTTTCTTT. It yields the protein CASSVMATLAEAFF.

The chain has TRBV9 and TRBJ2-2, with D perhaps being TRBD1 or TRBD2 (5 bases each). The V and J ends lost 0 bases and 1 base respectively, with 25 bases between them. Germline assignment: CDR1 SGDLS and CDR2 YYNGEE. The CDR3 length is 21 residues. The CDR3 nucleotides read TGTGCCAGCAGCGTAGAGGGAGCAGGGTGGTTACCGTCAATGAACACCGGGGAGCTGTTTTTT. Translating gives CASSVEGAGWLPSMNTGELFF.

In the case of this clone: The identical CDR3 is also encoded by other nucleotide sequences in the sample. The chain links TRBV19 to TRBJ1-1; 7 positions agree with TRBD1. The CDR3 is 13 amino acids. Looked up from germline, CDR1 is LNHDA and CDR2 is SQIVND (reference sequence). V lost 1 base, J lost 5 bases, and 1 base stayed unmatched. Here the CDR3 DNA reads TGTGCCAGTAGTATAGGCAGGGGGACTGAAGCTTTCTTT. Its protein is CASSIGRGTEAFF.

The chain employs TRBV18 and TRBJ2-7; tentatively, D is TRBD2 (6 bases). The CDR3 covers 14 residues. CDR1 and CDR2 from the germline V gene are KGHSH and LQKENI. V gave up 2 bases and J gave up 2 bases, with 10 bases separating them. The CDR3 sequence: CASSPASVTYEQYF. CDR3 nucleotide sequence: TGTGCCAGCTCACCAGCTAGCGTAACCTACGAGCAGTACTTC.

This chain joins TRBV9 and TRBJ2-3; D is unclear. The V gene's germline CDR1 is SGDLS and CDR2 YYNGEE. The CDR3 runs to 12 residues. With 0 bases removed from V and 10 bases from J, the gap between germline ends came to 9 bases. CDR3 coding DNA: TGTGCCAGCAGCGTAGGGGCTCAAGCGCAGTATTTT. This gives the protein CASSVGAQAQYF.

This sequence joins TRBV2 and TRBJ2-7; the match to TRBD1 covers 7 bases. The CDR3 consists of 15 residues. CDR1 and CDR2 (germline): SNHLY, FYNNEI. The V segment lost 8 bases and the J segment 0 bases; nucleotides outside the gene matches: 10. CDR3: CASAQGVPSSYEQYF. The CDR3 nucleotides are TGTGCCAGCGCCCAGGGGGTCCCAAGCTCCTACGAGCAGTACTTC.

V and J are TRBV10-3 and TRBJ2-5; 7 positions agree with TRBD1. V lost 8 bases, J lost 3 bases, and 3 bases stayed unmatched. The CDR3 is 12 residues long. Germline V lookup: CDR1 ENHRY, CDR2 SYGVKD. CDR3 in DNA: TGTGCCATCGGAACAGGGGAAGAGACCCAGTACTTC. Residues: CAIGTGEETQYF.

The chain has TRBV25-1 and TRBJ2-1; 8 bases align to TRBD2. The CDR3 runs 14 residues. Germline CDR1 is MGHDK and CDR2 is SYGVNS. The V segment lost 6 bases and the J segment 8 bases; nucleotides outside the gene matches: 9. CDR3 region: CASRARTSNHEQFF. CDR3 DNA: TGTGCCAGCAGAGCCAGGACTAGCAATCATGAGCAGTTCTTC.

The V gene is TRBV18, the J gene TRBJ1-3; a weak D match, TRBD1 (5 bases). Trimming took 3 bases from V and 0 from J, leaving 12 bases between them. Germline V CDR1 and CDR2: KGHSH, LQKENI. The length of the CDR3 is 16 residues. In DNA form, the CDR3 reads TGTGCCAGCTCACCGGTTGGGGCGCACTCTGGAAACACCATATATTTT. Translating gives CASSPVGAHSGNTIYF.

The CDR3 DNA sequence: TGTGCCAGCAGCGTAGAAGGGGGGAGCTCGTACACAGATACGCAGTATTTT. Translating gives CASSVEGGSSYTDTQYF. V and J are TRBV9 and TRBJ2-3; D is possibly TRBD1 or TRBD2 (6 bases each). Germline-derived CDR1 and CDR2 are SGDLS and YYNGEE. With 0 bases removed from V and 2 bases from J, the gap between germline ends came to 16 bases. The CDR3 sequence is 17 residues long.

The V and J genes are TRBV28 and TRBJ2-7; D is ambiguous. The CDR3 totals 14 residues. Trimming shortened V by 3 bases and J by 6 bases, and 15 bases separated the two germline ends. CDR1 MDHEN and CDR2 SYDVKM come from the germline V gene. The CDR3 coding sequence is TGTGCCAGCAGTTTTCAGAGGTTCGGAGCCGAGCAGTACTTC. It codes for CASSFQRFGAEQYF.

The CDR3 sequence: CASIDQTGRTEAFF. The CDR3 region has the DNA TGTGCCAGCATCGACCAAACAGGGCGGACTGAAGCTTTCTTT. This chain connects TRBV6-5 to TRBJ1-1; maybe TRBD1 (6 bases). CDR3 length equals 14 residues. The V end was cut by 7 bases, the J end by 5 bases, with 17 bases between. Looked up from germline, CDR1 is MNHEY and CDR2 is SVGAGI.

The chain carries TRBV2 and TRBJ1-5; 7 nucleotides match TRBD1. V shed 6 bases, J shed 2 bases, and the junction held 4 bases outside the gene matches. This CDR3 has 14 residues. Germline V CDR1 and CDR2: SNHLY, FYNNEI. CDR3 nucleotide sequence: TGTGCCAGCAGGGGCGGACAGGGCAATCAGCCCCAGCATTTT. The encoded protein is CASRGGQGNQPQHF.

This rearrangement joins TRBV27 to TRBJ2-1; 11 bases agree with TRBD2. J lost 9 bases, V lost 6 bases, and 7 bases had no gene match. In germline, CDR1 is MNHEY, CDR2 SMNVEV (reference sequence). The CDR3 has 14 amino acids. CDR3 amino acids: CASRSPGLAAEQFF. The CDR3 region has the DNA TGTGCCAGCAGATCACCGGGACTAGCGGCTGAGCAGTTCTTC.

The CDR3 DNA follows: TGCGCCAGCAGCCAGGAACAGGTAGAATACAATGAGCAGTTCTTC. Protein sequence: CASSQEQVEYNEQFF. The chain combines TRBV5-1 with TRBJ2-1; TRBD1 is a possible D gene (5 bases). The CDR3 sequence is 15 residues long. Germline lookup yields CDR1 SGHRS and CDR2 YFSETQ. With 4 bases removed from V and 4 bases from J, the gap between germline ends came to 15 bases.